The clone carrying this T cell receptor (beta chain) was seen ten or more times. Its specificity is unknown. These data belong to a study of response to subunit inactivated influenza vaccine. Germline V gene lookup returns CDR1 SQVTM and CDR2 ANQGSEA. The CDR3 loop spans 13 amino acids. V lost 2 bases and J lost 4, with 10 bases in between. General study findings and limits: Few additional T cells are recruited per seasonal influenza vaccination, authors suggested.

In TCRdb, the RT-PCR reads were re-called with MiXCR into one record per CDR3 protein. There are 500,000 or so distinct CDR3 sequences in the sample; approximately 16% occur only once, and approximately 3% lies in the top ten. The sample was CD4+ T cells sorted from PBMCs, taken 23 months after vaccination. This sequence originates from a man aged 45 to 70 who received an inactivated influenza vaccine. The V and J genes are TRBV29-1 and TRBJ2-3, with D perhaps TRBD1 (6 bases). Here the CDR3 DNA reads TGCAGCGTTGAATTAGGGGGATCAGATACGCAGTATTTT. Translating gives CSVELGGSDTQYF.